Below, 2 T cell receptor beta chains from the same sample are listed, as sequenced in a study of T-cell memory formation after mild COVID-19. MiXCR, run by TCRdb on the 5' RACE reads, gives a single entry per CDR3 protein. The data contain roughly 400,000 distinct CDR3 sequences, approximately 25% of them singletons. The sequencing sample was made of PBMCs or a T cell subset sorted from them (not recorded which). The origin of the receptors is an adult woman who had mild COVID-19 (a few samples of this study predate the infection). Cell type and time point are not known.

The chain joins TRBV5-5 to TRBJ2-7; the D is unclear. V lost 4 bases to trimming and J lost 7 bases, with 12 bases between them. Germline V gene sequence: CDR1 SGHKS, CDR2 YYEKEE (reference sequence). The length of the CDR3 is 12 residues. This chain's CDR3 is CASSSMFGEQYF. The CDR3 nucleotides read TGTGCCAGCAGCAGTATGTTCGGGGAGCAGTACTTC.

The genes are TRBV20-1 and TRBJ2-3, with D perhaps matching TRBD2 (6 bases). The germline CDR1 and CDR2 sequences are DFQATT and SNEGSKA (reference sequence). Trimming shortened V by 3 bases and J by 2 bases, and 12 bases separated the two germline ends. This CDR3 is built from 14 residues. The CDR3 loop reads CSASGGETTDTQYF. CDR3 bases: TGCAGTGCTAGCGGGGGAGAAACCACAGATACGCAGTATTTT.